This is a list of T cell receptor beta chains from one sample in a study of cytomegalovirus exposure and HLA in healthy donors. The method was immunoSEQ multiplex PCR; TCRdb's version includes in-frame clones alone and lacks a portion of them. This sample's table reports about 140,000 clones. Source material: PBMCs. The receptors shown here come from a woman aged 18-29 years in good health and CMV-seronegative. Both conserved end residues are part of each CDR3. The D gene is left open where the match is weak.

j_gene | v_gene | len | d_gene | CDR3nt | CDR3aa
TRBJ2-5 | TRBV4-2 | 16 | TRBD2 | TGTGCCAGCAGCCAAGAGGAGGCTAGCGGGAGAGAGACCCAGTACTTC | CASSQEEASGRETQYF
TRBJ2-1 | TRBV7-3 | 16 | TRBD2 | TGTGCCAGCAGCCGGCCTGGGGCGGGAGGAGGCAATGAGCAGTTCTTC | CASSRPGAGGGNEQFF
TRBJ1-1 | TRBV18 | 17 | - | TGTGCCAGCTCACCACTGGCCCAATATGAGGCTCTGACTGAAGCTTTCTTT | CASSPLAQYEALTEAFF
TRBJ2-5 | TRBV29-1 | 15 | TRBD2 | TGCAGCGTTGTTCTAGCGGGAGGGTTACAAGAGACCCAGTACTTC | CSVVLAGGLQETQYF
TRBJ1-6 | TRBV5-6 | 13 | - | TGTGCCAGCAGCGGGGGCCGTAATTCACCCCTCTACTTT | CASSGGRNSPLYF
TRBJ1-2 | TRBV6-5 | 14 | - | TGTGCCAGCAGGCGCGACACTCCTAACTATGGCTACACCTTC | CASRRDTPNYGYTF
TRBJ2-1 | TRBV12-5 | 15 | TRBD2 | TGTGCTAGTGGGTATACTAGCGGGGATAACAATGAGCAGTTCTTC | CASGYTSGDNNEQFF
TRBJ2-7 | TRBV11-2 | 15 | - | TGTGCCAGCAGCTTAGTTCAGGGTAGCTCCTACGAGCAGTACTTC | CASSLVQGSSYEQYF
TRBJ2-3 | TRBV5-1 | 12 | - | TGCGCCAGCAGCCTACCGACAGATACGCAGTATTTT | CASSLPTDTQYF
TRBJ2-3 | TRBV4-1 | 16 | - | TGCGCCAGCAGCCAGATAGATATCATTAGCACAGATACGCAGTATTTT | CASSQIDIISTDTQYF